One and the same sample provided the 20 T cell receptor beta chains below, sequenced in a study of T cells after posttransplantation cyclophosphamide. A marrow graft followed busulfan-fludarabine conditioning, with cyclophosphamide on days +3 and +4. Here immunoSEQ multiplex PCR was the method, and the copy in TCRdb shows in-frame clones only, minus some. The sample includes about 5,900 clones, 82% seen only once; the top ten take 3% to 4%. Sequences were derived from CD4+ T cells sorted from blood, sampled about 350 days after allogeneic stem cell transplant with posttransplant cyclophosphamide. The receptors shown here come from a male patient in his forties or fifties who received an allogeneic stem cell transplant from a related donor and was CMV-positive. A subset of T cells may come from the graft donor.

The chain joins TRBV10-3 to TRBJ2-5; the D gene is possibly TRBD2 (7 bases). With 2 bases removed from V and 3 bases from J, the gap between germline ends came to 16 bases. The CDR3 has 16 amino acids. Looked up from germline, CDR1 is ENHRY and CDR2 is SYGVKD. CDR3 in amino acids: CAISEGGDIREETQYF. CDR3 sequence (DNA): TGTGCCATCAGTGAGGGGGGGGACATTAGGGAAGAGACCCAGTACTTC.

This clone was found a few times. The rearrangement links TRBV30 to TRBJ1-5; D is uncertain. Germline CDR1 GTSNPN, CDR2 SVGIG (reference sequence). The ends were cut back, 2 bases at V and 4 bases at J, with 9 bases in the middle. This CDR3 comprises 13 residues. The CDR3 DNA follows: TGTGCCTGGAGTCGAGAATTTAATCAGCCCCAGCATTTT. Encoded protein: CAWSREFNQPQHF.

The chain is built from TRBV4-1 and TRBJ1-4, with a possible D match to TRBD1 (6 bases). This CDR3 region has 15 residues. V lost 6 bases, J lost 7 bases, and 18 bases lay in between. Germline V gene lookup returns CDR1 MGHRA and CDR2 YSYEKL. The CDR3 DNA sequence: TGCGCCAGCAGATACACAGGGTTGCCAGTTGAAAAACTGTTTTTT. This codes for CASRYTGLPVEKLFF.

This clone was recorded only once. The chain is built from TRBV7-9 and TRBJ2-7, with 7 bases aligning to TRBD2. V was clipped by 3 bases and J by 3 bases; unmatched bases: 2. The CDR3 sequence is 13 residues long. CDR1 SEHNR and CDR2 FQNEAQ come from the germline V gene (reference sequence). Here the CDR3 DNA reads TGTGCCAGCAGCTTCGTAGCGGGCTACGAGCAGTACTTC. The encoded protein is CASSFVAGYEQYF.

The CDR3 loop is CASSPDDRDYGYTF. The CDR3 coding sequence is TGTGCCAGCAGCCCTGACGACAGGGATTATGGCTACACCTTC. This chain uses TRBV6-5 with TRBJ1-2; TRBD1 agrees at 7 bases. This CDR3 region has 14 residues. CDR1 is MNHEY, CDR2 SVGAGI, per germline. J lost 5 bases, V lost 6 bases, and 9 bases had no gene match.

Only a few counts were recorded for this clone. The chain employs TRBV5-6 and TRBJ1-3; 10 bases align to TRBD1. The CDR3 covers 16 residues. Per germline, CDR1 SGHDT and CDR2 YYEEEE. With V trimmed by 0 bases and J by 2 bases, 2 bases remained unmatched. Here the CDR3 DNA reads TGTGCCAGCAGCTTGGGACAGGGGGCTACTGGAAACACCATATATTTT. Translated, it gives CASSLGQGATGNTIYF.

The chain links TRBV7-9 to TRBJ1-1; D unresolved. Per germline, CDR1 SEHNR and CDR2 FQNEAQ (reference sequence). Trimming stripped 5 bases from V and 4 bases from J, with 14 bases between. CDR3 length: 14 amino acids. The DNA of the CDR3 is TGTGCCAGCAGCAACCAGATCCAACCCACTGAAGCTTTCTTT. Its translation is CASSNQIQPTEAFF.

V is TRBV27 and J is TRBJ1-2, with a weak D call TRBD1 (5 bases). The CDR3 extends over 14 amino acids. V gave up 3 bases and J gave up 4 bases, with 12 bases separating them. Per the germline V gene, CDR1 is MNHEY and CDR2 is SMNVEV (reference sequence). The CDR3 loop is CASSLKGSSYGYTF. CDR3 coding DNA: TGTGCCAGCAGTTTGAAGGGGTCTAGCTATGGCTACACCTTC.

The rearrangement uses TRBV28 and TRBJ2-7; TRBD1 aligns across 7 bases. The CDR3 consists of 15 residues. Looked up from germline, CDR1 is MDHEN and CDR2 is SYDVKM. Trimming removed 7 bases from V and 2 bases from J; junction bases left unmatched: 11. The CDR3: CASTLTGDRAYEQYF. CDR3 DNA sequence: TGTGCCAGCACCCTCACAGGGGACCGCGCCTACGAGCAGTACTTC.

The rearrangement joins TRBV29-1 to TRBJ1-2; 10 positions match TRBD1. The CDR3 is 15 amino acids. The ends lost 3 bases at V and 6 bases at J; junction bases unmatched: 10. Germline assignment: CDR1 SQVTM and CDR2 ANQGSEA. CDR3 in DNA: TGCAGCGTTGACGCATCCGGGACAGGGGAGAATGGCTACACCTTC. This codes for CSVDASGTGENGYTF.

V and J are TRBV7-9 and TRBJ2-3, with TRBD2 matching over 8 bases. The CDR3 contains 15 residues. V was clipped by 7 bases and J by 4 bases; unmatched bases: 10. In germline, CDR1 is SEHNR, CDR2 FQNEAQ (reference sequence). CDR3 DNA sequence: TGTGCCAGCACGGGGGGCGGGACTAGAGCAGATACGCAGTATTTT. The encoded protein is CASTGGGTRADTQYF.

The chain carries TRBV7-2 and TRBJ2-7; 9 bases map to TRBD1. Germline V gene lookup returns CDR1 SGHTA and CDR2 FQGNSA. The CDR3 spans 15 residues. V dropped 4 bases and J dropped 4; count of bases not matched to a gene: 8. CDR3 residues: CASSYPGQGLYEQYF. CDR3 in DNA: TGTGCCAGCAGCTATCCGGGACAGGGACTTTACGAGCAGTACTTC.

The rearrangement uses TRBV5-1 and TRBJ1-1; D is possibly TRBD1 (6 bases). CDR1 is SGHRS, CDR2 YFSETQ, per germline. The ends were cut back, 3 bases at V and 11 bases at J, with 17 bases in the middle. This CDR3 is built from 13 residues. CDR3 sequence (DNA): TGCGCCAGCAGCTCCATGGCAGGGGATTGGGCTTTCTTT. Protein product: CASSSMAGDWAFF.

This clone is large in the sample. The chain combines TRBV21-1 with TRBJ2-2; the table gives TRBD2 as D, unverified against the DNA. TRBV21-1 is given as a pseudogene. There are 11 residues in the CDR3. The CDR3, as DNA: TGTGCCGCGCGGGTCACCGGGGAGCTGTTTTTT. It specifies CAARVTGELFF.

The V gene is TRBV2, the J gene TRBJ2-4; TRBD1 aligns across 9 bases. CDR1 and CDR2 (germline): SNHLY, FYNNEI. With 5 bases clipped from V and 8 bases from J, the junction kept 7 bases outside the gene matches. CDR3 length: 14 residues. The CDR3 sequence: CASSSDRGTDIQYF. The CDR3 nucleotides are TGTGCCAGCAGTTCCGACAGGGGGACGGACATTCAGTACTTC.

There are a few counts of this clone. This chain links TRBV19 with TRBJ1-1, with D unresolved. The germline CDR1 and CDR2 sequences are LNHDA and SQIVND (reference sequence). This CDR3 contains 14 residues. V was shortened by 6 bases and J by 2 bases, with 13 bases between the two germline ends. CDR3 region: CASSPSHFNTEAFF. In DNA, the CDR3 is TGTGCCAGTAGCCCCAGTCATTTCAACACTGAAGCTTTCTTT.

The chain joins TRBV18 to TRBJ2-5, with 7 positions matching TRBD1. There are 13 residues in the CDR3. The V gene's germline CDR1 is KGHSH and CDR2 LQKENI. Unmatched junction bases numbered 0, after V lost 5 bases and J lost 0 bases. CDR3 region: CASSGTDQETQYF. CDR3 nucleotide sequence: TGTGCCAGCTCAGGGACAGACCAAGAGACCCAGTACTTC.

The gene calls are TRBV29-1 and TRBJ2-1; 7 nucleotides agree with TRBD1. With V trimmed by 1 base and J by 2 bases, 2 bases remained unmatched. CDR1 is SQVTM and CDR2 is ANQGSEA in the germline V gene. The CDR3 is 14 amino acids. This CDR3 reads CSVEAGGPYNEQFF. The CDR3 DNA reads TGCAGCGTTGAAGCAGGGGGTCCCTACAATGAGCAGTTCTTC.

The genes are TRBV5-8 and TRBJ2-6; D unresolved. V was trimmed by 6 bases and J by 1 base, leaving 8 bases between them. The length of the CDR3 is 14 residues. From germline, CDR1 is SGHTS and CDR2 YDEGEE. The CDR3 DNA follows: TGTGCCAGCATAACTCGTTCTGGGGCCAACGTCCTGACTTTC. As protein: CASITRSGANVLTF.

The chain uses TRBV6-5 and TRBJ2-2; unclear D gene. Germline loops: CDR1 MNHEY, CDR2 SVGAGI. V was cut by 6 bases and J by 1 base, with 3 bases left in between. The CDR3 covers 12 residues. The CDR3 loop reads CASSQNTGELFF. Here the CDR3 DNA reads TGTGCCAGCAGCCAGAACACCGGGGAGCTGTTTTTT.